These 2 T cell receptor beta chains share one sample of origin, sequenced in a study of shared clonotypes between healthy human individuals. Profiling relied on immunoSEQ multiplex PCR, and the TCRdb table lists in-frame clones only, not all of them. The table shows approximately 1,500,000 clones, with 98% occurring only once. Sequenced: naive CD4+ T cells sorted from blood. This sample's subset: CD45RA+ positively selected. Receptors originate from a man aged 25-40 years in good health.

The rearrangement links TRBV5-5 to TRBJ2-1; 7 bases line up with TRBD2. Germline V gives CDR1 SGHKS, CDR2 YYEKEE (reference sequence). The CDR3 is made up of 14 amino acids. V was pared by 3 bases and J by 10 bases, with 10 bases of the junction left unmatched. This chain's CDR3 is CASSSPLLAAEQFF. DNA of the CDR3: TGTGCCAGCAGCTCCCCCCTCCTAGCGGCCGAGCAGTTCTTC.

V is TRBV2 and J is TRBJ2-7, with 8 nucleotides matching TRBD1. Per germline, CDR1 SNHLY and CDR2 FYNNEI. Trimming removed 11 bases from V and 5 bases from J; junction bases left unmatched: 8. CDR3 length: 12 residues. CDR3 DNA: TGTGCCGGAGGACAGGGTTCACACGAGCAGTACTTC. This sequence encodes CAGGQGSHEQYF. Full variable domain (remainder filled in from reference TRBV2 and TRBJ2-7): EPEVTQTPSHQVTQMGQEVILRCVPISNHLYFYWYRQILGQKVEFLVSFYNNEISEKSEIFDDQFSVERPDGSNFTLKIRSTKLEDSAMYFCAGGQGSHEQYFGPGTRLTVT.